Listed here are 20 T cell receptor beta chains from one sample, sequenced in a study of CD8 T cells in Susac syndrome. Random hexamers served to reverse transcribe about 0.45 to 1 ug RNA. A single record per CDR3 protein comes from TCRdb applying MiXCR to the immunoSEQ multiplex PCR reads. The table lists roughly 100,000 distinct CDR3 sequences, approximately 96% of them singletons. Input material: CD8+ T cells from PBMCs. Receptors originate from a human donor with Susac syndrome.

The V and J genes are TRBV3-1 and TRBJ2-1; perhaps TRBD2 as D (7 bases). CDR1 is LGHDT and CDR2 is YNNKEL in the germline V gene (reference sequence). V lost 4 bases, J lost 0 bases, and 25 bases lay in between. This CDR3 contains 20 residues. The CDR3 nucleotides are TGTGCCAGCAGCCGCTTCCGGGACACTGGGGGGGGCAGCTCCTACAATGAGCAGTTCTTC. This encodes CASSRFRDTGGGSSYNEQFF.

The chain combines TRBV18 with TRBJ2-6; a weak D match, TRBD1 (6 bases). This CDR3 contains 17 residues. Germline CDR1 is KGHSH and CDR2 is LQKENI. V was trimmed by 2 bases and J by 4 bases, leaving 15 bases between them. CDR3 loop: CASSPGQGIGGANVLTF. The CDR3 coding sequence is TGTGCCAGCTCACCAGGGCAGGGGATAGGCGGGGCCAACGTCCTGACTTTC.

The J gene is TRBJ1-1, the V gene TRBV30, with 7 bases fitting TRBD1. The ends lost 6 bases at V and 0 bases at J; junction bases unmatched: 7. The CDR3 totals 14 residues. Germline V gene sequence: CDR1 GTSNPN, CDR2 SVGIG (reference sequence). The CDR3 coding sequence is TGTGCCTGCCCGATGACAGGGATGAACACTGAAGCTTTCTTT. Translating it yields CACPMTGMNTEAFF.

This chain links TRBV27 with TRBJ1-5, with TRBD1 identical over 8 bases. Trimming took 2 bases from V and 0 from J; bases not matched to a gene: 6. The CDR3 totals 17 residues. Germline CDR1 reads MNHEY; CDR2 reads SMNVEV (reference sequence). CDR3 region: CASSLAGGQGSNQPQHF. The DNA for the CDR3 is TGTGCCAGCAGTTTAGCCGGCGGACAGGGTAGCAATCAGCCCCAGCATTTT.

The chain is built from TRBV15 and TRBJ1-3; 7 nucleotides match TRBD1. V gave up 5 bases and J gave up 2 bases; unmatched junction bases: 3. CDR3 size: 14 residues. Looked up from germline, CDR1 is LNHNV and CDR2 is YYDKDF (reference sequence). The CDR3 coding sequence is TGTGCCACCAGCGCCAGGGGGGCTGGAAACACCATATATTTT. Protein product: CATSARGAGNTIYF.

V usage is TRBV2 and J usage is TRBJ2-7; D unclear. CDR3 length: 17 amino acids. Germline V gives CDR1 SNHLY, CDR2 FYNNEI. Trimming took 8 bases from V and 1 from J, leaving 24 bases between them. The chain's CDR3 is CASGYPVKNRPSYEQYF. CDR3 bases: TGTGCCAGCGGATATCCTGTGAAGAACAGACCTTCCTACGAGCAGTACTTC.

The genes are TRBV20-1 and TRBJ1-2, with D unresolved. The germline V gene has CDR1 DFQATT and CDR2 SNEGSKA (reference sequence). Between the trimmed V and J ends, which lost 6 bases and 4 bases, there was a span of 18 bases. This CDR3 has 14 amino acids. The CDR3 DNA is TGCAGTGCGCTACCCCACACAGTGGGCTATGGCTACACCTTC. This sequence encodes CSALPHTVGYGYTF.

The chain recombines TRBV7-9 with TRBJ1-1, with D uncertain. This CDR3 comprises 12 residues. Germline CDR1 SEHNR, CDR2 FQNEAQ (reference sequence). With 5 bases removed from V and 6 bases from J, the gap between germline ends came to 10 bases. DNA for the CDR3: TGTGCCAGCAGCCCCCCCGGGGCTGAAGCTTTCTTT. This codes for CASSPPGAEAFF.

In DNA, the CDR3 is TGCAGCGCGCGCCTAGCGGGGGTGTACAATGAGCAGTTCTTC. Its protein is CSARLAGVYNEQFF. The chain uses TRBV29-1 and TRBJ2-1, with 10 positions matching TRBD2. Losses at the gene ends were 7 bases for V and 4 bases for J; bases not matched to a gene: 7. CDR1 is SQVTM, CDR2 ANQGSEA, per germline. This CDR3 has 14 residues.

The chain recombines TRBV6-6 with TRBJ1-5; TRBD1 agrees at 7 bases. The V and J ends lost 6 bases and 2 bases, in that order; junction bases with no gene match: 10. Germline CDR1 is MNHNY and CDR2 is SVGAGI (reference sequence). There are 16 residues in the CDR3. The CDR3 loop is CASSRSTGKGNQPQHF. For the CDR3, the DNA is TGTGCCAGCAGCCGATCGACAGGGAAGGGCAATCAGCCCCAGCATTTT.

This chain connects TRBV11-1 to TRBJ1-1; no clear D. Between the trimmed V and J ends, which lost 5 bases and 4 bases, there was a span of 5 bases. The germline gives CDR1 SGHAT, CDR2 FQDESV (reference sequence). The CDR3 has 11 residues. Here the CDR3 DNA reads TGTGCCAGCAGCGCCATCACTGAAGCTTTCTTT. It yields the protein CASSAITEAFF.

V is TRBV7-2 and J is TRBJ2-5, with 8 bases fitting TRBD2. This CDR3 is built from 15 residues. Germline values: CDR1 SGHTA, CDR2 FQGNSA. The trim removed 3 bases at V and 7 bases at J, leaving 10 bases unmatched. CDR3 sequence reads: CASSFSAGGAVTQYF. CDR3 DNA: TGTGCCAGCAGCTTTTCCGCCGGGGGGGCAGTGACCCAGTACTTC.

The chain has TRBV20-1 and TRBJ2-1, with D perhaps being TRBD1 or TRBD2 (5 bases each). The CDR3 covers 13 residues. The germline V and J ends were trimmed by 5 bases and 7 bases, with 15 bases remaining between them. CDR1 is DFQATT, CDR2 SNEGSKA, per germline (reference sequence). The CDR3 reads CSALQGVVNEQFF. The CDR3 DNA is TGCAGTGCTCTTCAGGGAGTAGTAAATGAGCAGTTCTTC.

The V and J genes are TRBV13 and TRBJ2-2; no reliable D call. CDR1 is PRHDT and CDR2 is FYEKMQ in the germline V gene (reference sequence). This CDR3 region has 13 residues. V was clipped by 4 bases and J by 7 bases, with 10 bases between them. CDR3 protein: CASSSARGGELFF. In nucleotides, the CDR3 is TGTGCCAGCAGCTCCGCCAGAGGCGGGGAGCTGTTTTTT.

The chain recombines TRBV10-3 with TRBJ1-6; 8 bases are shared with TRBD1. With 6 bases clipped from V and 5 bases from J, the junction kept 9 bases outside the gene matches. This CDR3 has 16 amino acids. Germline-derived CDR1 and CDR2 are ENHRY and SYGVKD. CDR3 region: CAISQDRAMNNSPLHF. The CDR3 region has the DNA TGTGCCATCAGCCAGGACAGGGCCATGAATAATTCACCCCTCCACTTT.

The DNA for the CDR3 is TGCAGTGTTCGACAGGGGGCCTCTGAAGCTTTCTTT. It yields the protein CSVRQGASEAFF. V is TRBV20-1 and J is TRBJ1-1, with 10 bases lining up with TRBD1. After removal of 7 bases from V and 6 bases from J, the junction contained 5 bases not matched to a gene. Germline V CDR1 and CDR2: DFQATT, SNEGSKA (reference sequence). The CDR3 is made up of 12 amino acids.

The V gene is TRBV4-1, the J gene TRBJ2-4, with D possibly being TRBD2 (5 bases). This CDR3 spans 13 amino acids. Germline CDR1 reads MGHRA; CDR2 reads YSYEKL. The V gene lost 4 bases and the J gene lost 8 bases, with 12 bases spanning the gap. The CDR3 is CASSLGPADIQYF. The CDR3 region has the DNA TGCGCCAGCAGCCTCGGCCCAGCGGACATTCAGTACTTC.

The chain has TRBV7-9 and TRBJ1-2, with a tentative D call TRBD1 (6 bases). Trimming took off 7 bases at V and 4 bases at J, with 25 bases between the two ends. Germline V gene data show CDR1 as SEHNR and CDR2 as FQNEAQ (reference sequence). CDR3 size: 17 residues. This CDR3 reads CASTILSDSSFSYGYTF. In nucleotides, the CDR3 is TGTGCCAGCACCATTCTTTCGGACAGCAGTTTTTCCTATGGCTACACCTTC.

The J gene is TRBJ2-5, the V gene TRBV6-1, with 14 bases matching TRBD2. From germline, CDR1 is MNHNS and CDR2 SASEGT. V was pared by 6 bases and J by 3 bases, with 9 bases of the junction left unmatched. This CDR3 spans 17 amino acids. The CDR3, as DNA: TGTGCCAGCAGGAGACTAGCGGGGGGGCCCAAGGAAGAGACCCAGTACTTC. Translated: CASRRLAGGPKEETQYF.

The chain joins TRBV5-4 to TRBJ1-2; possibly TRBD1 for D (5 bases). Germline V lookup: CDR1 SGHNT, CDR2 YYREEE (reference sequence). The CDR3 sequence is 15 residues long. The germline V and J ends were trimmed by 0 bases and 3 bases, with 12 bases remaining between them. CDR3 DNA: TGTGCCAGCAGCTTGGTGGGGGTAGTAGACTATGGCTACACCTTC. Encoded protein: CASSLVGVVDYGYTF.